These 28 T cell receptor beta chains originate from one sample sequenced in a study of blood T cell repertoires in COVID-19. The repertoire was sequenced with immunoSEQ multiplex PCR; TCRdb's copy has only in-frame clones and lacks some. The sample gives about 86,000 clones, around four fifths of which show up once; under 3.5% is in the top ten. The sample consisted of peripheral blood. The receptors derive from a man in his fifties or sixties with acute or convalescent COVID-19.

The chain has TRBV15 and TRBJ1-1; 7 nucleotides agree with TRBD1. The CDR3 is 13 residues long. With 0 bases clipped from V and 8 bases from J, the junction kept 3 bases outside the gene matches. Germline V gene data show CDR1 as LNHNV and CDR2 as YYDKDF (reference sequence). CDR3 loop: CATSRDRQGEAFF. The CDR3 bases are TGTGCCACCAGCAGAGACAGACAGGGAGAAGCTTTCTTT.

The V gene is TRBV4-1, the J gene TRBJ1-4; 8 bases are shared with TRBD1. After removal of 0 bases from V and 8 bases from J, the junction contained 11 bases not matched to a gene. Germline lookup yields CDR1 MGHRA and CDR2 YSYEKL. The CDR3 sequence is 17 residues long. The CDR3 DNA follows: TGCGCCAGCAGCCAAGACTCCGGACAGGGATCAGGGGAAAAACTGTTTTTT. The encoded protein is CASSQDSGQGSGEKLFF.

CDR3 coding DNA: TGTGCCACCAGTGCCAATCGGGGCTCTGGGGCCAACGTCCTGACTTTC. Its translation is CATSANRGSGANVLTF. The chain uses TRBV24-1 and TRBJ2-6, with D maybe TRBD2 (5 bases). The CDR3 has 16 amino acids. Germline values: CDR1 KGHDR, CDR2 SFDVKD. Trimming stripped 5 bases from V and 0 bases from J, with 10 bases between.

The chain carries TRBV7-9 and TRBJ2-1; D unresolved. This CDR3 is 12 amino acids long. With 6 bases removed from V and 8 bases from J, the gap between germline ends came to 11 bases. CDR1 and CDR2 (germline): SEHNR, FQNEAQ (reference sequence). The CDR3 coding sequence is TGTGCCAGCAGACTCTCAAGCGATGAGCAGTTCTTC. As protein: CASRLSSDEQFF. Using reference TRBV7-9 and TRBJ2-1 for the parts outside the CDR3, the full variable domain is DTGVSQNPRHKITKRGQNVTFRCDPISEHNRLYWYRQTLGQGPEFLTYFQNEAQLEKSRLLSDRFSAERPKGSFSTLEIQRTEQGDSAMYLCASRLSSDEQFFGPGTRLTVL.

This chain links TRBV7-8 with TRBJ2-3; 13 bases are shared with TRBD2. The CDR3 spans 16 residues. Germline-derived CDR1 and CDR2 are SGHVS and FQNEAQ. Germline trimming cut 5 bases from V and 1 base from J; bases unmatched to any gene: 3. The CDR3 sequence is CASSPGTSGGTDTQYF. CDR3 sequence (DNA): TGTGCCAGCAGCCCCGGGACTAGCGGGGGCACAGATACGCAGTATTTT.

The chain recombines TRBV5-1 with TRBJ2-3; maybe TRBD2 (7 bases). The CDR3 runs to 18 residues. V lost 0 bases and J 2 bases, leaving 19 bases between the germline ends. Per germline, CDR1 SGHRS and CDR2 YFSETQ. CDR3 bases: TGCGCCAGCAGCTTGGCCGTCAGGCGGGGGCCCCCCACAGATACGCAGTATTTT. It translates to CASSLAVRRGPPTDTQYF.

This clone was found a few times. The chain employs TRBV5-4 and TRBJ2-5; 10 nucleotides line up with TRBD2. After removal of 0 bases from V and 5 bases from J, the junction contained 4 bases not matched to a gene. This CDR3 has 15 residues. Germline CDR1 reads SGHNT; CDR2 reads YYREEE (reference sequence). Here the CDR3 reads CASSLVASGSETQYF. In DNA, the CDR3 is TGTGCCAGCAGCTTGGTGGCTAGCGGGAGCGAGACCCAGTACTTC.

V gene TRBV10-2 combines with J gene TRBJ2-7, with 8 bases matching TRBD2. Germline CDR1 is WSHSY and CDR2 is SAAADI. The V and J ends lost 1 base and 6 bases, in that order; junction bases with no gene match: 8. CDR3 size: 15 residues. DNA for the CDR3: TGCGCCAGCAGTGAGTATAGCGGGGTTTCCCGCGAGCAGTACTTC. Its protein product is CASSEYSGVSREQYF.

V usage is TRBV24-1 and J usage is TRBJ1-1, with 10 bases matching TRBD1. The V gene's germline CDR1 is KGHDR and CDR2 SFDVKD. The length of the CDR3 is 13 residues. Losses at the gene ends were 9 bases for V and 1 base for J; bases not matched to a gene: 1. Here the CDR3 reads CATRDRGNTEAFF. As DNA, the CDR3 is TGTGCCACCCGGGACAGGGGGAACACTGAAGCTTTCTTT.

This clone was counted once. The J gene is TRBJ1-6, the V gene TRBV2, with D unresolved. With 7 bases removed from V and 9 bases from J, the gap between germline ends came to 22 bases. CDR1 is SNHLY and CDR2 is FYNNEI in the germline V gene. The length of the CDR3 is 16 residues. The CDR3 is CASTDRGAHLGSPLHF. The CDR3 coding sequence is TGTGCCAGCACGGATCGGGGTGCTCATCTTGGTTCACCCCTCCACTTT.

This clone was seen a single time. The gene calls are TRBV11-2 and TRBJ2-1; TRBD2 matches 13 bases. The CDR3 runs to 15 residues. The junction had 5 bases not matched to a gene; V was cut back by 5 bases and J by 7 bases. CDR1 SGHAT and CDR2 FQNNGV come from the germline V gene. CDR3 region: CASSPGTSGMNEQFF. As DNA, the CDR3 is TGTGCCAGCAGCCCCGGGACTAGCGGGATGAATGAGCAGTTCTTC.

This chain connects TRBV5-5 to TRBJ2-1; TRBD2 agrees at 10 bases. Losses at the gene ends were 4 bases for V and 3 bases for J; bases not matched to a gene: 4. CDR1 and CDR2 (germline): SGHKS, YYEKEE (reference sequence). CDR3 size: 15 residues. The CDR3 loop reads CASSSRLAGYNEQFF. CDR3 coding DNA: TGTGCCAGCAGCAGCAGACTAGCGGGCTACAATGAGCAGTTCTTC.

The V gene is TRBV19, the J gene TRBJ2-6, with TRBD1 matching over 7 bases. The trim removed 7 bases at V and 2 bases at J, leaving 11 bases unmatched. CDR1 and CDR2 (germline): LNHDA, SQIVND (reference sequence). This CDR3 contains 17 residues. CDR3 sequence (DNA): TGTGCCAGTACCACTTCCGGGACAGCCGCTGGGGCCAACGTCCTGACTTTC. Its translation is CASTTSGTAAGANVLTF. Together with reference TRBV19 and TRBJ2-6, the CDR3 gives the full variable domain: DGGITQSPKYLFRKEGQNVTLSCEQNLNHDAMYWYRQDPGQGLRLIYYSQIVNDFQKGDIAEGYSVSREKKESFPLTVTSAQKNPTAFYLCASTTSGTAAGANVLTFGAGSRLTVL.

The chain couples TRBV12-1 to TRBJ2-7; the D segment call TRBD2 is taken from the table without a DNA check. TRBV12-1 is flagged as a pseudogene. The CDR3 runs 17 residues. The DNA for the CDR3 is TGTGCCAGCAGCTTGGGTCCCGTTAAGCGGAGGGAGTACGAGCAGTACTTC. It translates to CASSLGPVKRREYEQYF.

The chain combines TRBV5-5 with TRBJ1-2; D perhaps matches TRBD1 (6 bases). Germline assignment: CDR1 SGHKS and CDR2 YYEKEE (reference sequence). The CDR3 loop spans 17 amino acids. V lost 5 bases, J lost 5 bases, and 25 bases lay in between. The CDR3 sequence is CASSFASDRKFLYGYTF. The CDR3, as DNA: TGTGCCAGCAGTTTCGCCTCCGACAGGAAGTTTCTTTATGGCTACACCTTC.

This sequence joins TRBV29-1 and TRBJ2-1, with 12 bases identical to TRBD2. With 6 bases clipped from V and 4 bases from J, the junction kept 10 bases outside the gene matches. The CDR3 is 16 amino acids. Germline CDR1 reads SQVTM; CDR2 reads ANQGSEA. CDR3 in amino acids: CSVRLAGAFSYNEQFF. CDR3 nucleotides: TGCAGCGTCCGACTAGCGGGAGCCTTCTCGTACAATGAGCAGTTCTTC.

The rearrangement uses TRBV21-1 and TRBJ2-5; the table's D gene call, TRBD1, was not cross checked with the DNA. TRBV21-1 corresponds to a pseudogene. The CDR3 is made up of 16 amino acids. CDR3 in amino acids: CASSRSPGQGQETQYF. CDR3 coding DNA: TGTGCCAGCAGCAGATCCCCGGGACAGGGCCAAGAGACCCAGTACTTC.

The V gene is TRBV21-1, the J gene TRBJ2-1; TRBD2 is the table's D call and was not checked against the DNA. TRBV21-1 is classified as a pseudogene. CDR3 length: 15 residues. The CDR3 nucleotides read TGTGCCAGCAGCCCGATCCGGGTCCCTGTAAATGAGCAGTTCTTC. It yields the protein CASSPIRVPVNEQFF.

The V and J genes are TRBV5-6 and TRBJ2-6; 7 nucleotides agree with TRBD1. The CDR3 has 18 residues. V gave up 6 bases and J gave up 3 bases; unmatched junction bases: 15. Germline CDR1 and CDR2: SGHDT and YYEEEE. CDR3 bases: TGTGCCAGCACTGAGTACGGGACAGATAGTGTTGGGGCCAACGTCCTGACTTTC. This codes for CASTEYGTDSVGANVLTF.

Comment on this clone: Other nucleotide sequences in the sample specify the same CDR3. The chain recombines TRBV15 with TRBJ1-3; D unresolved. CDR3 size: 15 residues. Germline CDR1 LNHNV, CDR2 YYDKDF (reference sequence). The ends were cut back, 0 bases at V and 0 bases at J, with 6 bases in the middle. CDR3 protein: CATSRDRGSGNTIYF. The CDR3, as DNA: TGTGCCACCAGCAGAGATCGGGGCTCTGGAAACACCATATATTTT.

CDR3 protein: CASSQDGQRDSPLHF. Here the CDR3 DNA reads TGCGCCAGCAGCCAAGATGGACAGAGGGATTCACCCCTCCACTTT. The chain employs TRBV4-1 and TRBJ1-6, with a tentative D call TRBD1 (6 bases). V lost 0 bases and J 8 bases, leaving 11 bases between the germline ends. In germline, CDR1 is MGHRA, CDR2 YSYEKL. This CDR3 spans 15 amino acids.

DNA of the CDR3: TGCGCCAGCAGCCATAGCGGAGATGAGCAGTTCTTC. Translated: CASSHSGDEQFF. The rearrangement joins TRBV5-1 to TRBJ2-1, with D perhaps matching TRBD2 (6 bases). This CDR3 contains 12 residues. Trimming removed 4 bases from V and 8 bases from J, with 10 bases in between. Germline-derived CDR1 and CDR2 are SGHRS and YFSETQ.

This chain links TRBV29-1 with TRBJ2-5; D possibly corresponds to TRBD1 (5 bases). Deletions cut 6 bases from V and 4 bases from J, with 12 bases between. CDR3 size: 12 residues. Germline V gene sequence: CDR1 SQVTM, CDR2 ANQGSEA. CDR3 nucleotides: TGCAGCGTCGATTATCAGGGAGAGACCCAGTACTTC. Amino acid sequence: CSVDYQGETQYF.

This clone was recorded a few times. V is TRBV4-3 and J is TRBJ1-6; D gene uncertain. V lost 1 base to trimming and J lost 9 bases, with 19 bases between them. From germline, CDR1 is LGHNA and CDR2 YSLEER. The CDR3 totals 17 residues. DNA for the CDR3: TGCGCCAGCAGCCAAGGCGGTAGCCCCGGAGGTGTTTCACCCCTCCACTTT. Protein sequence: CASSQGGSPGGVSPLHF.

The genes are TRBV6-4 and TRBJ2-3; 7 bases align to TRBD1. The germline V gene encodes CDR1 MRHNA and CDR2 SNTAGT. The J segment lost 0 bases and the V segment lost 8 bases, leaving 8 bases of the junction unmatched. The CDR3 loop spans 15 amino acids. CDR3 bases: TGTGCCAGCGGCCAAACAGGGGTCAGCACAGATACGCAGTATTTT. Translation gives CASGQTGVSTDTQYF.

DNA of the CDR3: TGTGCCAGCAGCCCTGGACTAGTGCCCACAGATACGCAGTATTTT. As protein: CASSPGLVPTDTQYF. The V call is TRBV7-6, the J call TRBJ2-3; 7 bases align to TRBD2. CDR1 and CDR2 from the germline V gene are SGHVS and FNYEAQ. This CDR3 has 15 amino acids. The V gene end was trimmed by 5 bases and the J gene end by 2 bases; junction bases not matched to a gene: 7. Based on the CDR3 plus reference TRBV7-6 and TRBJ2-3, the full variable domain is GAGVSQSPRYKVTKRGQDVALRCDPISGHVSLYWYRQALGQGPEFLTYFNYEAQQDKSGLPNDRFSAERPEGSISTLTIQRTEQRDSAMYRCASSPGLVPTDTQYFGPGTRLTVL.

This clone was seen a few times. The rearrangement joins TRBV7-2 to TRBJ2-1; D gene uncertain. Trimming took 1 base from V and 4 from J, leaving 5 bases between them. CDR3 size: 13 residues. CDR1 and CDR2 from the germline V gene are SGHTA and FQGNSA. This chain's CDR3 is CASSLGSYNEQFF. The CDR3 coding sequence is TGTGCCAGCAGCTTAGGCAGTTACAATGAGCAGTTCTTC.

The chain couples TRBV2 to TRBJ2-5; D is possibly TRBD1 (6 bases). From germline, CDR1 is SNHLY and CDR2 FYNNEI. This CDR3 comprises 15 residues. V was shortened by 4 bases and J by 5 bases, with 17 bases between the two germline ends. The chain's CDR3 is CASSGGTGRSETQYF. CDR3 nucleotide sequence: TGTGCCAGCAGTGGAGGTACAGGGCGAAGCGAGACCCAGTACTTC. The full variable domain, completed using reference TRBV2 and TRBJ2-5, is EPEVTQTPSHQVTQMGQEVILRCVPISNHLYFYWYRQILGQKVEFLVSFYNNEISEKSEIFDDQFSVERPDGSNFTLKIRSTKLEDSAMYFCASSGGTGRSETQYFGPGTRLLVL.